The TCR beta chain under discussion was sequenced for a study of cytomegalovirus exposure and HLA in healthy donors. The PCR was carried out with 60 Vbeta primers and 13 Jbeta primers. Sequencing was performed with immunoSEQ multiplex PCR; in TCRdb, only in-frame clones are kept and a portion is missing. The sample contains over 110,000 clones, 82% of which appear only once. Germline values: CDR1 MNHEY, CDR2 SMNVEV (reference sequence). Trimming stripped 5 bases from V and 5 bases from J, with 10 bases between. This CDR3 is 13 amino acids long. The rearrangement joins TRBV27 to TRBJ1-5; perhaps TRBD1 as D (6 bases). This TCR came from a male donor in good health and CMV-seronegative. The sample consisted of PBMCs. CDR3 DNA: TGTGCCAGCAGTCCGGACAGACATCAGCCCCAGCATTTT. Translated: CASSPDRHQPQHF.